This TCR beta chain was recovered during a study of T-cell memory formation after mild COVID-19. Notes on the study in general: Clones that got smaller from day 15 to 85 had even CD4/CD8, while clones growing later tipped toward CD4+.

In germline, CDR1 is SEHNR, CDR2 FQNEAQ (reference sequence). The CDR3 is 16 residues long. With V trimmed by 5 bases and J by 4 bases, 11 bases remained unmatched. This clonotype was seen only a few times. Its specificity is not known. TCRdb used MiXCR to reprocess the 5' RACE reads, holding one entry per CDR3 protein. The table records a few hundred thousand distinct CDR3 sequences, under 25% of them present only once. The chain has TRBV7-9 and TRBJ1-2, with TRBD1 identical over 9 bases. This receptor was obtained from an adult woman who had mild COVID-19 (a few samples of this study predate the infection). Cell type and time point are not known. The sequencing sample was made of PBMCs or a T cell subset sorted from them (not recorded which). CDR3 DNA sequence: TGTGCCAGCAGCCTAGAACAGGGGGCTCTCAGCTATGGCTACACCTTC. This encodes CASSLEQGALSYGYTF.